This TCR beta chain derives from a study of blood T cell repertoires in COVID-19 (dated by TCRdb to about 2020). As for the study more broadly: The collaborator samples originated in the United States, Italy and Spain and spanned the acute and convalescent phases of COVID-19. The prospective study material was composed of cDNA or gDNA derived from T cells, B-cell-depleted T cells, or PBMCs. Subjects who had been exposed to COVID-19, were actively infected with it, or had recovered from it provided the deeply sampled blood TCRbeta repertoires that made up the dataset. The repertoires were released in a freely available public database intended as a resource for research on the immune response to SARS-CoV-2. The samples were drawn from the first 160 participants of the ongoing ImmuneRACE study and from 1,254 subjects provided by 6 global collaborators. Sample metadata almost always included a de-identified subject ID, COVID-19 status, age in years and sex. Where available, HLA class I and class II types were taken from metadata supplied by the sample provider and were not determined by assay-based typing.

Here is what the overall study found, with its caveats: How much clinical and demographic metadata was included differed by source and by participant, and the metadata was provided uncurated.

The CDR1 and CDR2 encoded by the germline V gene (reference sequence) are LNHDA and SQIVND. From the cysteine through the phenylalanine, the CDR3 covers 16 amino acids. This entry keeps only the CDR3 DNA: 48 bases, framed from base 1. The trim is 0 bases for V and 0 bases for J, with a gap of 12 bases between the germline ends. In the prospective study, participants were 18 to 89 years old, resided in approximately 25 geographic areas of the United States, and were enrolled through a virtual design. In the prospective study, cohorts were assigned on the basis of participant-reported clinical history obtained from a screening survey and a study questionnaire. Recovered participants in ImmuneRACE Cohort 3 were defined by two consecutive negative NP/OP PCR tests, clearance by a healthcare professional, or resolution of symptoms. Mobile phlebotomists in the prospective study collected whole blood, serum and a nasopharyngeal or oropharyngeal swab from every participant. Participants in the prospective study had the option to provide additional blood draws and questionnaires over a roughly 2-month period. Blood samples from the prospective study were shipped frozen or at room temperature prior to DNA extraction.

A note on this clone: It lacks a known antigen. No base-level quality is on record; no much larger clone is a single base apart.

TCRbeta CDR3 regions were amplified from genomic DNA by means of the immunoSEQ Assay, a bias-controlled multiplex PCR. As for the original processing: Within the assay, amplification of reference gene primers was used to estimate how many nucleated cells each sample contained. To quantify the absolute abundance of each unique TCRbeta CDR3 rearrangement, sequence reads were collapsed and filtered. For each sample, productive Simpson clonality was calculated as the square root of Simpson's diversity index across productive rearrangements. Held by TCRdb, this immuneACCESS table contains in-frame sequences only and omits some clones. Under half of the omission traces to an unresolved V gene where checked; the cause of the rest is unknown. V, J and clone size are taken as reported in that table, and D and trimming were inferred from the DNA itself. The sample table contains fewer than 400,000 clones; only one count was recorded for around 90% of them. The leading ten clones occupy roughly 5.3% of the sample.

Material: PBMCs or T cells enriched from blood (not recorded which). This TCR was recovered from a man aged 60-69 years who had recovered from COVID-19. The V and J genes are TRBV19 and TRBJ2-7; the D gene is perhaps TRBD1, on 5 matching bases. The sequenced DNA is TGTGCCAGTAGTATAGATCCGCAGGGAAGCTCCTACGAGCAGTACTTC. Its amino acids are CASSIDPQGSSYEQYF.